A single sample gave rise to the 15 T cell receptor beta chains below, sequenced in a study of T cell responses to AZD1222 COVID-19 vaccine. The method was immunoSEQ multiplex PCR; TCRdb's version includes in-frame clones alone and lacks a portion of them. The sample includes 98,000 or so clones, over 80% of them seen just once. Sequences were derived from peripheral blood, sampled on day 0 of AZD1222 vaccination. The receptors shown here come from an adult in good health.

V gene TRBV7-8 combines with J gene TRBJ1-4, with D perhaps matching TRBD1 (5 bases). Trimming left V 3 bases short and J 4 bases short, with 12 bases between. The CDR3 sequence is 15 residues long. Per germline, CDR1 SGHVS and CDR2 FQNEAQ. The CDR3 nucleotides are TGTGCCAGCAGCTTCCGGGGACGCCTTAATGAAAAACTGTTTTTT. This sequence encodes CASSFRGRLNEKLFF.

The rearrangement joins TRBV24-1 to TRBJ2-7; D not certain. CDR3 length equals 13 residues. Germline V lookup: CDR1 KGHDR, CDR2 SFDVKD. V lost 1 base and J lost 12, with 15 bases in between. The CDR3 DNA sequence: TGTGCCACCAGTGATTTAACGGACGATTGGCGGTACTTC. It specifies CATSDLTDDWRYF.

The chain employs TRBV7-9 and TRBJ1-1; no reliable D call. The CDR3 totals 14 residues. Trimming left V 0 bases short and J 3 bases short, with 8 bases between. From germline, CDR1 is SEHNR and CDR2 FQNEAQ (reference sequence). CDR3 protein: CASSLARPYTEAFF. CDR3 in DNA: TGTGCCAGCAGCTTAGCGCGCCCTTACACTGAAGCTTTCTTT.

The chain uses TRBV6-1 and TRBJ1-4; D ambiguous. V lost 4 bases and J 6 bases, leaving 18 bases between the germline ends. This CDR3 has 16 residues. CDR1 MNHNS and CDR2 SASEGT come from the germline V gene. This CDR3 reads CASSGNRRTGDEKLFF. CDR3 bases: TGTGCCAGCAGTGGGAACCGACGGACCGGGGATGAAAAACTGTTTTTT.

V and J are TRBV18 and TRBJ1-6, with D tentatively TRBD1 (5 bases). CDR1 is KGHSH, CDR2 LQKENI, per germline. The V end was cut by 4 bases, the J end by 11 bases, with 12 bases between. This CDR3 is 13 amino acids long. The CDR3 DNA sequence: TGTGCCAGCTCACTCGGGACTTTAACACCCCTCCACTTT. This sequence encodes CASSLGTLTPLHF.

V gene TRBV11-3 combines with J gene TRBJ2-1, with 10 bases fitting TRBD1. The CDR3 length is 15 residues. Germline V gives CDR1 SGHNT, CDR2 YENEEA. J lost 5 bases, V lost 5 bases, and 6 bases had no gene match. The CDR3 region is CASSDRDRGDNEQFF. The CDR3 region has the DNA TGTGCCAGCAGCGACAGGGACAGGGGTGACAATGAGCAGTTCTTC.

The gene calls are TRBV28 and TRBJ1-4, with 7 bases identical to TRBD1. The CDR3 totals 15 residues. After removal of 1 base from V and 3 bases from J, the junction contained 2 bases not matched to a gene. Germline CDR1 and CDR2: MDHEN and SYDVKM. CDR3: CASSLFDRANEKLFF. The CDR3 DNA sequence: TGTGCCAGCAGTTTATTTGACAGGGCTAATGAAAAACTGTTTTTT.

The gene calls are TRBV19 and TRBJ2-1; 11 nucleotides line up with TRBD2. Germline loops: CDR1 LNHDA, CDR2 SQIVND (reference sequence). The V segment lost 9 bases and the J segment 5 bases; nucleotides outside the gene matches: 6. The CDR3 runs to 14 residues. The CDR3 DNA reads as TGTGCCAGCCGGACTAGCGGGTCTAACAATGAGCAGTTCTTC. This translates into CASRTSGSNNEQFF.

The chain is built from TRBV7-9 and TRBJ2-5, with D possibly called TRBD1 or TRBD2 (5 bases each). Germline V gene data show CDR1 as SEHNR and CDR2 as FQNEAQ (reference sequence). Trimming pared 5 bases from V and 4 bases from J, leaving 14 bases between. CDR3 length equals 14 residues. As DNA, the CDR3 is TGTGCCAGCAGCCCCGCTAGTGGGGGAGAGACCCAGTACTTC. Translated: CASSPASGGETQYF.

The rearrangement joins TRBV11-2 to TRBJ1-1; 7 bases match TRBD1. This CDR3 has 17 amino acids. V shed 2 bases, J shed 3 bases, and the junction held 12 bases outside the gene matches. The germline gives CDR1 SGHAT, CDR2 FQNNGV. For the CDR3, the DNA is TGTGCCAGCAGCTTACCTTTCAGGGGGGCAAGGGACACTGAAGCTTTCTTT. Amino acid sequence: CASSLPFRGARDTEAFF.

The J gene is TRBJ2-5, the V gene TRBV19, with D maybe TRBD1 (6 bases). The V and J ends lost 5 bases and 5 bases respectively, with 21 bases between them. The CDR3 contains 16 residues. CDR1 LNHDA and CDR2 SQIVND come from the germline V gene (reference sequence). In DNA, the CDR3 is TGTGCCAGTAGTTTCCAGGGGTGGGGGCCAGGGGAGACCCAGTACTTC. Residues: CASSFQGWGPGETQYF.

The rearrangement joins TRBV29-1 to TRBJ2-3; no definite D call. V lost 2 bases to trimming and J lost 13 bases, with 16 bases between them. Germline CDR1 is SQVTM and CDR2 is ANQGSEA. The CDR3 is made up of 12 amino acids. CDR3 residues: CSVETDLPREYF. As DNA, the CDR3 is TGCAGCGTTGAAACCGATCTTCCCCGGGAGTATTTT.

The chain uses TRBV12-3 or TRBV12-4 and TRBJ1-2; no reliable D call. This CDR3 has 13 residues. V dropped 2 bases and J dropped 7 bases, with 11 bases sitting between them. The chain's CDR3 is CASSLHVAGGYTF. Here the CDR3 DNA reads TGTGCCAGCAGTTTACACGTTGCGGGTGGCTACACCTTC.

The rearrangement uses TRBV19 and TRBJ2-3; 7 nucleotides line up with TRBD2. This CDR3 region has 18 residues. The germline CDR1 and CDR2 sequences are LNHDA and SQIVND (reference sequence). The trim removed 7 bases at V and 0 bases at J, leaving 16 bases unmatched. CDR3 sequence (DNA): TGTGCCAGTACGCCCACCTACCGTTCTAGCGGCAGCACAGATACGCAGTATTTT. Its translation: CASTPTYRSSGSTDTQYF.

V gene TRBV28 combines with J gene TRBJ1-5; perhaps TRBD1 as D (5 bases). The CDR3 is made up of 15 amino acids. V lost 3 bases, J lost 6 bases, and 15 bases lay in between. CDR1 and CDR2 (germline): MDHEN, SYDVKM. The CDR3 sequence is CASSFRRGLSQPQHF. CDR3 sequence (DNA): TGTGCCAGCAGTTTTAGGAGGGGATTAAGTCAGCCCCAGCATTTT.